One and the same sample provided the 31 T cell receptor beta chains below, sequenced in a study of cytomegalovirus exposure and HLA in healthy donors. The protocol was immunoSEQ multiplex PCR, while the TCRdb copy is restricted to in-frame clones and leaves out a portion. The profile covers some 190,000 clones, with approximately 86% appearing a single time and around 7.2% taken by the ten largest. Sequencing used PBMCs. These receptors came from a man aged 25-40 years in good health and CMV-seropositive.

The CDR3 DNA follows: TGTGCCAGCAGCCAGGGGGGGTCTAGCAATCAGCCCCAGCATTTT. Residues: CASSQGGSSNQPQHF. V usage is TRBV7-9 and J usage is TRBJ1-5; 7 bases align to TRBD1. CDR1 and CDR2 (germline): SEHNR, FQNEAQ (reference sequence). The CDR3 has 15 residues. Trimming cost V 5 bases and J 0 bases; bases outside gene matches: 4.

The chain couples TRBV4-1 to TRBJ2-7; D possibly corresponds to TRBD2 (6 bases). CDR3 length equals 16 residues. V lost 3 bases to trimming and J lost 3 bases, with 18 bases between them. CDR1 is MGHRA and CDR2 is YSYEKL in the germline V gene. CDR3 residues: CASSHRLVAGIYEQYF. The DNA for the CDR3 is TGCGCCAGCAGCCACCGACTAGTGGCAGGGATCTACGAGCAGTACTTC.

This sequence joins TRBV11-3 and TRBJ2-1, with 9 bases that match TRBD2. CDR1 SGHNT and CDR2 YENEEA come from the germline V gene. This CDR3 has 15 amino acids. The ends lost 5 bases at V and 7 bases at J; junction bases unmatched: 9. Here the CDR3 DNA reads TGTGCCAGCAGCCTCTCCGCGGGGGGGAAGAATGAGCAGTTCTTC. This sequence encodes CASSLSAGGKNEQFF.

This clone came up a few times. In the same sample, other DNA sequences code for this CDR3. The chain recombines TRBV6-5 with TRBJ2-7; D remains ambiguous. Germline lookup yields CDR1 MNHEY and CDR2 SVGAGI. CDR3 length: 11 amino acids. Deletions cut 7 bases from V and 0 bases from J, with 4 bases between. This CDR3 is CASTGSYEQYF. The CDR3, as DNA: TGTGCCAGCACGGGCTCCTACGAGCAGTACTTC.

This clone was found a few times. The J gene is TRBJ2-7, the V gene TRBV2, with 8 bases matching TRBD1. Per the germline V gene, CDR1 is SNHLY and CDR2 is FYNNEI. This CDR3 has 12 residues. V shed 4 bases and J 10 bases; nucleotides not matched to a gene: 6. The CDR3 loop is CASSVGTGLQYF. The CDR3 bases are TGTGCCAGCAGTGTTGGGACAGGCCTACAGTACTTC.

The gene calls are TRBV5-1 and TRBJ2-7; 7 nucleotides match TRBD2. This CDR3 contains 19 residues. The J segment lost 3 bases and the V segment lost 1 base, leaving 19 bases of the junction unmatched. CDR1 is SGHRS, CDR2 YFSETQ, per germline. The CDR3 loop reads CASSLLRGGEQEPLYEQYF. CDR3 coding DNA: TGCGCCAGCAGCTTGCTTCGTGGGGGGGAGCAGGAACCCCTCTACGAGCAGTACTTC.

Turning to this clone: At one end, the junction sequence differs from germline, possibly due to a read error. This chain uses TRBV14 with TRBJ2-6; no firm D call. CDR1 and CDR2 (germline): SGHDN, FVKESK. The CDR3 length is 14 residues. The CDR3 here is CASSKESGANVLTF. The CDR3 DNA is TGTGCCAGCAGCAAAGAGTCTGGGGCCAACGTCCTGACTTTC.

The genes are TRBV18 and TRBJ1-5; D unresolved. Germline-derived CDR1 and CDR2 are KGHSH and LQKENI. V was cut by 6 bases and J by 4 bases, with 19 bases left in between. This CDR3 is built from 16 residues. The DNA of the CDR3 is TGTGCCAGCTCCCCAACCAGGCAGGCGCCAAATCAGCCCCAGCATTTT. It translates to CASSPTRQAPNQPQHF.

This chain uses TRBV11-2 with TRBJ2-1, with 7 bases identical to TRBD1. Germline trimming cut 2 bases from V and 9 bases from J; bases unmatched to any gene: 19. The V gene's germline CDR1 is SGHAT and CDR2 FQNNGV. The CDR3 runs to 18 residues. The CDR3 spells CASSLLGVAGTASGEQFF. CDR3 sequence (DNA): TGTGCCAGCAGCTTACTGGGTGTGGCCGGGACAGCGTCGGGTGAGCAGTTCTTC.

The V and J genes are TRBV28 and TRBJ1-2; no clear D gene. This CDR3 region has 14 residues. V was cut by 4 bases and J by 4 bases, with 13 bases left in between. Looked up from germline, CDR1 is MDHEN and CDR2 is SYDVKM. The CDR3 DNA sequence: TGTGCCAGCAGTTGGTCTCAACCCCCCTATGGCTACACCTTC. Encoded protein: CASSWSQPPYGYTF.

This chain joins TRBV29-1 and TRBJ1-6; D remains unclear. Germline CDR1 SQVTM, CDR2 ANQGSEA. The germline V and J ends were trimmed by 4 bases and 8 bases, with 12 bases remaining between them. The CDR3 runs to 13 residues. In DNA form, the CDR3 reads TGCAGCGTTGGGTCCGGCGGGGATTCACCCCTCCACTTT. Its protein product is CSVGSGGDSPLHF.

The genes are TRBV12-5 and TRBJ2-1; D possibly uses TRBD1 or TRBD2 (6 bases each). Trimming cost V 5 bases and J 10 bases, with 15 bases left between them. Germline V gene data show CDR1 as LGHNT and CDR2 as FRNRAP. This CDR3 spans 13 amino acids. The CDR3, as DNA: TGTGCTAGTGGTCCGGAGGGGGTCTGGGAGCAGTTCTTC. It is translated as CASGPEGVWEQFF.

The chain joins TRBV6-1 to TRBJ1-5; D not certain. The CDR3 is 14 residues long. The germline V gene encodes CDR1 MNHNS and CDR2 SASEGT. The germline V and J ends were trimmed by 0 bases and 10 bases, with 13 bases remaining between them. The CDR3 bases are TGTGCCAGCAGTGAAGCGAGGGTGAAGGTACCCCAGCATTTT. It specifies CASSEARVKVPQHF.

This chain connects TRBV6-5 to TRBJ1-2, with 9 bases matching TRBD1. Losses at the gene ends were 6 bases for V and 2 bases for J; bases not matched to a gene: 1. In germline, CDR1 is MNHEY, CDR2 SVGAGI. This CDR3 is 13 amino acids long. The CDR3 here is CASRTGGNYGYTF. In DNA form, the CDR3 reads TGTGCCAGCAGGACAGGGGGGAACTATGGCTACACCTTC.

In its sample, this clone was seen once. The rearrangement uses TRBV5-1 and TRBJ1-3; no definite D call. Germline V lookup: CDR1 SGHRS, CDR2 YFSETQ. This CDR3 is built from 12 residues. The V end was cut by 4 bases, the J end by 0 bases, with 2 bases between. The CDR3 spells CASSGSGNTIYF. CDR3 nucleotides: TGCGCCAGCAGCGGCTCTGGAAACACCATATATTTT.

V is TRBV27 and J is TRBJ2-7; D call uncertain. Germline values: CDR1 MNHEY, CDR2 SMNVEV (reference sequence). The CDR3 has 15 amino acids. Trimming cost V 1 base and J 4 bases, with 14 bases left between them. The CDR3 DNA reads as TGTGCCAGCAGTTTATATCCCTCAACCGATTACGAGCAGTACTTC. Translating it yields CASSLYPSTDYEQYF.

The rearrangement links TRBV5-1 to TRBJ2-3; 7 positions agree with TRBD1. Germline trimming cut 5 bases from V and 2 bases from J; bases unmatched to any gene: 11. Germline loops: CDR1 SGHRS, CDR2 YFSETQ. The length of the CDR3 is 16 residues. In DNA, the CDR3 is TGCGCCAGCAGTAGCCAGCCGGGACAGAACACAGATACGCAGTATTTT. It encodes CASSSQPGQNTDTQYF.

This chain links TRBV27 with TRBJ2-7; D ambiguous. This CDR3 has 14 amino acids. V was clipped by 2 bases and J by 4 bases, with 12 bases between them. Germline V gene data show CDR1 as MNHEY and CDR2 as SMNVEV (reference sequence). The CDR3, as DNA: TGTGCCAGCAGTTTAGTAGGACCCAGGTACGAGCAGTACTTC. Protein product: CASSLVGPRYEQYF.

The CDR3 spells CASSPGDSYQETQYF. The CDR3 DNA reads as TGTGCCAGCAGCCCCGGGGACTCCTATCAAGAGACCCAGTACTTC. The chain joins TRBV7-2 to TRBJ2-5; D may be TRBD2 (6 bases). V dropped 5 bases and J dropped 2 bases, with 15 bases sitting between them. The germline V gene encodes CDR1 SGHTA and CDR2 FQGNSA. This CDR3 is built from 15 residues.

The gene calls are TRBV27 and TRBJ1-3; D remains ambiguous. Germline assignment: CDR1 MNHEY and CDR2 SMNVEV (reference sequence). V was clipped by 9 bases and J by 1 base, with 13 bases between them. This CDR3 region has 14 residues. The CDR3: CASRPSGSGNTIYF. CDR3 in DNA: TGTGCCAGTAGACCCTCGGGGTCTGGAAACACCATATATTTT.

The CDR3 region is CASSPDPGEKLFF. For the CDR3, the DNA is TGTGCCAGCTCACCGGACCCTGGTGAAAAACTGTTTTTT. This chain uses TRBV18 with TRBJ1-4; D is uncertain. The CDR3 contains 13 residues. The germline CDR1 and CDR2 sequences are KGHSH and LQKENI. The V end lost 3 bases, the J end lost 7 bases, and 9 bases lay between the germline ends.

The chain joins TRBV6-5 to TRBJ1-2; 7 nucleotides line up with TRBD1. Germline loops: CDR1 MNHEY, CDR2 SVGAGI. The CDR3 has 15 amino acids. J was trimmed by 8 bases and V by 5 bases; bases with no gene match: 14. The chain's CDR3 is CASSHGAREGAGYTF. The CDR3 DNA sequence: TGTGCCAGCAGTCACGGGGCCAGGGAGGGGGCCGGCTACACCTTC.

The rearrangement links TRBV11-3 to TRBJ1-4; 7 positions agree with TRBD1. The CDR3 covers 14 residues. The V gene end was trimmed by 5 bases and the J gene end by 7 bases; junction bases not matched to a gene: 7. Germline-derived CDR1 and CDR2 are SGHNT and YENEEA. CDR3 DNA: TGTGCCAGCAGCCGACGACAGGGCGGTGAAAAACTGTTTTTT. Translation gives CASSRRQGGEKLFF.

The chain joins TRBV6-4 to TRBJ2-1, with TRBD2 matching over 12 bases. This CDR3 spans 17 amino acids. After removal of 4 bases from V and 6 bases from J, the junction contained 10 bases not matched to a gene. Germline values: CDR1 MRHNA, CDR2 SNTAGT. Here the CDR3 DNA reads TGTGCCAGCAGTGTCTCTCCTAGCGGGGGGGCACTCAATGAGCAGTTCTTC. Amino acids: CASSVSPSGGALNEQFF.

V usage is TRBV9 and J usage is TRBJ1-4, with 9 bases identical to TRBD1. Losses at the gene ends were 4 bases for V and 7 bases for J; bases not matched to a gene: 11. This CDR3 has 16 amino acids. The germline V gene has CDR1 SGDLS and CDR2 YYNGEE. CDR3 region: CASSHRRDRDAEKLFF. For the CDR3, the DNA is TGTGCCAGCAGCCACCGCCGGGACAGGGATGCTGAAAAACTGTTTTTT.

The V and J genes are TRBV4-1 and TRBJ2-7; maybe TRBD2 (6 bases). Trimming shortened V by 4 bases and J by 3 bases, and 16 bases separated the two germline ends. The germline gives CDR1 MGHRA, CDR2 YSYEKL. This CDR3 contains 15 residues. CDR3: CASSPGGVGFYEQYF. Here the CDR3 DNA reads TGCGCCAGCAGCCCCGGCGGGGTGGGCTTCTACGAGCAGTACTTC.

The chain combines TRBV27 with TRBJ1-2, with TRBD1 matching 8 bases. This CDR3 region has 16 residues. The V and J ends lost 4 bases and 1 base, in that order; junction bases with no gene match: 8. Germline V lookup: CDR1 MNHEY, CDR2 SMNVEV (reference sequence). The CDR3 region is CASSSTGTGLNYGYTF. CDR3 DNA: TGTGCCAGCAGTTCAACAGGGACAGGACTTAACTATGGCTACACCTTC.

The chain combines TRBV15 with TRBJ1-4, with D unresolved. CDR3 length equals 13 residues. In germline, CDR1 is LNHNV, CDR2 YYDKDF (reference sequence). The ends were cut back, 3 bases at V and 5 bases at J, with 7 bases in the middle. The CDR3 DNA reads as TGTGCCACCAGCAGCAGGCTAAATGAAAAACTGTTTTTT. Translated: CATSSRLNEKLFF.

In its sample, this clone was seen a few times. The gene calls are TRBV4-1 and TRBJ1-5; no definite D call. Germline V CDR1 and CDR2: MGHRA, YSYEKL. The V gene lost 4 bases and the J gene lost 7 bases, with 11 bases spanning the gap. The CDR3 has 13 residues. The CDR3 reads CASSRHNEQPQHF. DNA of the CDR3: TGCGCCAGCAGCCGTCATAATGAGCAGCCCCAGCATTTT.

V and J are TRBV6-5 and TRBJ2-5; 13 nucleotides line up with TRBD2. Looked up from germline, CDR1 is MNHEY and CDR2 is SVGAGI. With V trimmed by 0 bases and J by 5 bases, 0 bases remained unmatched. The CDR3 runs to 15 residues. CDR3 in amino acids: CASSYSTSGGETQYF. DNA for the CDR3: TGTGCCAGCAGTTACTCGACTAGCGGGGGGGAGACCCAGTACTTC.

The CDR3 spells CASSDGGQGAYEQYF. The CDR3 nucleotides read TGTGCCAGTTCCGACGGGGGACAGGGGGCTTACGAGCAGTACTTC. This rearrangement joins TRBV19 to TRBJ2-7; 12 bases match TRBD1. In germline, CDR1 is LNHDA, CDR2 SQIVND (reference sequence). Trimming removed 8 bases from V and 4 bases from J; junction bases left unmatched: 9. CDR3 length: 15 residues.